This TCR beta chain appears in the sequencing data of a study of T cells after yellow fever vaccination. Concerning this clonotype: A much larger clone differs from this one at a single base, so this may be a read error.

TCRdb redid the calling of the 5' RACE reads with MiXCR, one entry per CDR3 protein. This table holds some 160,000 distinct CDR3 sequences, 6% to 7.5% found once. The CDR3 length is 15 residues. The germline CDR1 and CDR2 sequences are LGHNA and YSLEER. V lost 5 bases and J 6 bases, leaving 16 bases between the germline ends. This material consisted of CD4+ T cells sorted from PBMCs, taken 5 days after the first yellow fever vaccination. The rearrangement joins TRBV4-3 to TRBJ1-4; D is possibly TRBD1 (5 bases). This TCR came from a man between 18 and 35 years old who received the YFV17D yellow fever vaccine. In nucleotides, the CDR3 is TGCGCCAGCAGCATCGGGACTGGTCGGGATGAAAAACTGTTTTTT. As protein: CASSIGTGRDEKLFF.